The subject of this entry is one T cell receptor (beta chain). Its antigen is not yet known. Base-call qualities are not available, and no considerably larger clone is one nucleotide away. From cysteine to phenylalanine, the CDR3 is 15 amino acids long. The retained sequence is limited to the CDR3, 45 bases, with the frame set at the first base. Preparation of the library involved the immunoSEQ multiplex PCR assay. This immuneACCESS table, as held by TCRdb, lists in-frame sequences with V and J called but not all clones. Of the missing ones, under half trace to an unresolved V gene in checked studies; the others have no known cause. The sample table contains fewer than 60,000 clones; only one count was recorded for 75% to 95% of them. Of the sample, about 1% falls within the top ten clones. The data are from a study of T cell changes during pregnancy in multiple sclerosis (dated by TCRdb to 2018 to 2020). Background for the entire study: Changes in the T cell repertoire over the course of pregnancy were examined in this study in women with multiple sclerosis.

The receptor comes from a female donor in good health, enrolled as a control in a pregnancy study. Rearrangement joined TRBV21-1 to TRBJ2-5; the D call TRBD2 from the table was never checked on the DNA. TRBV21-1 is a pseudogene. This sample comprised peripheral blood, obtained after pregnancy. The nucleotides are TGTGCCAGCAGCAAAGCTCGACTAGGCCTGGAGACCCAGTACTTC. This translates into CASSKARLGLETQYF.